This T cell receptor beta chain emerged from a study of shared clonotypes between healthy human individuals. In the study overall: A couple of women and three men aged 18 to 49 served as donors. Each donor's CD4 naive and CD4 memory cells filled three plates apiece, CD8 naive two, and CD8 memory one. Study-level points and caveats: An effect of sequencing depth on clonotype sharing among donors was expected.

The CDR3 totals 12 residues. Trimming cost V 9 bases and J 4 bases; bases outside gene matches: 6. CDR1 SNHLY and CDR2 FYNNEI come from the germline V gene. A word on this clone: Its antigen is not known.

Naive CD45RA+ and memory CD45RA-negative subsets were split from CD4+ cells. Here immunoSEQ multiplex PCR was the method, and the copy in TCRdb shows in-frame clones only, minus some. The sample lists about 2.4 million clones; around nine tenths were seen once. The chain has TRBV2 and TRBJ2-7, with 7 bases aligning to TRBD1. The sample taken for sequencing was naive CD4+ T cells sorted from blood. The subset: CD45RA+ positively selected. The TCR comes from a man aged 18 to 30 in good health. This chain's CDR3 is CASQGQRYEQYF. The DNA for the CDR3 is TGTGCCAGTCAGGGACAGCGGTACGAGCAGTACTTC.